This record covers a single T cell receptor (beta chain). Antigen: not known. These data are taken from a study of shared clonotypes between healthy human individuals. The study, taken as a whole, reports: Of the naive CD4 clonotypes, 4% to 5% were shared across a few donors.

Samples underwent the assay at deep level. Using immunoSEQ multiplex PCR, the repertoire was profiled, and TCRdb retains in-frame clones only, with some absent. The table lists millions of clones, around nine tenths of them singletons. Germline CDR1 and CDR2: SNHLY and FYNNEI. This CDR3 spans 11 amino acids. Unmatched junction bases numbered 2, after V lost 6 bases and J lost 12 bases. This chain uses TRBV2 with TRBJ2-2; 9 bases align to TRBD1. The sample consisted of naive CD4+ T cells sorted from blood. As for subset: CD45RA+ positively selected. The TCR originated in a man aged 18 to 35 in good health. The CDR3 DNA is TGTGCCAGCAGGGGACAGGGTCAGCTGTTTTTT. Its protein is CASRGQGQLFF. The entire variable domain, with the rest obtained from reference TRBV2 and TRBJ2-2, is as follows: EPEVTQTPSHQVTQMGQEVILRCVPISNHLYFYWYRQILGQKVEFLVSFYNNEISEKSEIFDDQFSVERPDGSNFTLKIRSTKLEDSAMYFCASRGQGQLFFGEGSRLTVL.